One sample yielded the 12 T cell receptor beta chains listed below, sequenced in a study of blood T cell repertoires in COVID-19. Generated by immunoSEQ multiplex PCR, the TCRdb table keeps only in-frame clones and is missing some. The table shows 100,000 to 150,000 clones, with 65% to 90% occurring only once. The source material was peripheral blood. The receptors here all came from a woman of 80 years or more with acute or convalescent COVID-19.

The J gene is TRBJ1-5, the V gene TRBV2; tentative D call: TRBD1 (5 bases). Germline loops: CDR1 SNHLY, CDR2 FYNNEI. V gave up 6 bases and J gave up 6 bases, with 21 bases separating them. The CDR3 runs to 16 residues. CDR3 sequence (DNA): TGTGCCAGCAGGGAGGGTAGCGGGGGACGGGTTCAGCCCCAGCATTTT. Translated, it gives CASREGSGGRVQPQHF.

The V call is TRBV18, the J call TRBJ2-1; a weak D match, TRBD1 (6 bases). The germline gives CDR1 KGHSH, CDR2 LQKENI. The length of the CDR3 is 17 residues. V lost 0 bases and J 15 bases, leaving 27 bases between the germline ends. CDR3 loop: CASSPPGSTGAVQVRFF. CDR3 DNA: TGTGCCAGCTCACCACCGGGATCGACAGGTGCAGTCCAAGTCCGGTTCTTC.

The rearrangement joins TRBV5-1 to TRBJ2-1; 13 bases are shared with TRBD2. Germline V lookup: CDR1 SGHRS, CDR2 YFSETQ. J gave up 5 bases and V 2 bases, and 1 base lay outside the gene matches. This CDR3 is 15 amino acids long. The CDR3 region is CASSLLAGGHNEQFF. CDR3 sequence (DNA): TGCGCCAGCAGCTTACTAGCGGGGGGGCACAATGAGCAGTTCTTC.

CDR3 protein: CASSSPGYSSEQFF. As DNA, the CDR3 is TGTGCCAGCAGCTCACCAGGGTATAGTAGTGAGCAGTTCTTC. The J gene is TRBJ2-1, the V gene TRBV7-3; TRBD1 might be the D (5 bases). V shed 4 bases and J shed 9 bases, with 16 bases lying between them. CDR3 length: 14 amino acids. Germline CDR1 SGHTA, CDR2 FQGTGA.

This chain connects TRBV19 to TRBJ1-4; no clear D. With 7 bases removed from V and 0 bases from J, the gap between germline ends came to 15 bases. Germline V gene data show CDR1 as LNHDA and CDR2 as SQIVND (reference sequence). The CDR3 runs 16 residues. The CDR3 is CASKVALRSTNEKLFF. For the CDR3, the DNA is TGTGCCAGTAAGGTAGCGCTGAGGTCAACTAATGAAAAACTGTTTTTT.

The CDR3 DNA sequence: TGCAGTGCTAGCCGCAGCTATGGCTACACCTTC. This codes for CSASRSYGYTF. The rearrangement joins TRBV20-1 to TRBJ1-2, with no clear D. Trimming stripped 3 bases from V and 4 bases from J, with 6 bases between. CDR1 and CDR2 (germline): DFQATT, SNEGSKA (reference sequence). This CDR3 has 11 residues.

V is TRBV4-1 and J is TRBJ1-1, with a weak D call TRBD1 (5 bases). Germline values: CDR1 MGHRA, CDR2 YSYEKL. This CDR3 region has 14 residues. V was shortened by 0 bases and J by 5 bases, with 10 bases between the two germline ends. The CDR3 DNA sequence: TGCGCCAGCAGCCAAGAGGGGGGGAGAACTGAAGCTTTCTTT. Protein: CASSQEGGRTEAFF.

The chain is built from TRBV28 and TRBJ2-7; 9 bases map to TRBD1. Germline assignment: CDR1 MDHEN and CDR2 SYDVKM. CDR3 length equals 12 residues. V lost 5 bases and J lost 9; bases outside the gene matches: 5. The CDR3 DNA sequence: TGTGCCAGCAGTCCACAGGGGGCAGGGCAGTACTTC. Its translation is CASSPQGAGQYF.

The chain links TRBV19 to TRBJ1-3; D is perhaps TRBD1 (6 bases). The CDR3 has 15 residues. V shed 8 bases and J shed 1 base, with 15 bases lying between them. The germline V gene has CDR1 LNHDA and CDR2 SQIVND (reference sequence). This chain's CDR3 is CASGYRDTSGNTIYF. The CDR3 region has the DNA TGTGCCAGTGGATACCGGGACACTTCTGGAAACACCATATATTTT.

The rearrangement links TRBV6-5 to TRBJ2-7; TRBD1 matches at 10 bases. This CDR3 has 15 amino acids. The V gene's germline CDR1 is MNHEY and CDR2 SVGAGI. Unmatched junction bases numbered 8, after V lost 6 bases and J lost 3 bases. The CDR3: CASRRGQGNNYEQYF. The CDR3 region has the DNA TGTGCCAGCAGGCGGGGACAGGGGAATAACTACGAGCAGTACTTC.

The chain is built from TRBV7-3 and TRBJ2-2, with TRBD1 matching over 10 bases. This CDR3 region has 15 residues. V lost 4 bases, J lost 5 bases, and 4 bases stayed unmatched. Germline lookup yields CDR1 SGHTA and CDR2 FQGTGA. This chain's CDR3 is CASSSGTGETGELFF. The DNA for the CDR3 is TGTGCCAGCAGCTCCGGGACAGGGGAAACCGGGGAGCTGTTTTTT.

This chain joins TRBV19 and TRBJ1-2; D not resolved. Germline loops: CDR1 LNHDA, CDR2 SQIVND (reference sequence). CDR3 length: 13 residues. The ends were cut back, 5 bases at V and 2 bases at J, with 9 bases in the middle. Here the CDR3 DNA reads TGTGCCAGTAGTCCTCGCGGCAACTATGGCTACACCTTC. It translates to CASSPRGNYGYTF.